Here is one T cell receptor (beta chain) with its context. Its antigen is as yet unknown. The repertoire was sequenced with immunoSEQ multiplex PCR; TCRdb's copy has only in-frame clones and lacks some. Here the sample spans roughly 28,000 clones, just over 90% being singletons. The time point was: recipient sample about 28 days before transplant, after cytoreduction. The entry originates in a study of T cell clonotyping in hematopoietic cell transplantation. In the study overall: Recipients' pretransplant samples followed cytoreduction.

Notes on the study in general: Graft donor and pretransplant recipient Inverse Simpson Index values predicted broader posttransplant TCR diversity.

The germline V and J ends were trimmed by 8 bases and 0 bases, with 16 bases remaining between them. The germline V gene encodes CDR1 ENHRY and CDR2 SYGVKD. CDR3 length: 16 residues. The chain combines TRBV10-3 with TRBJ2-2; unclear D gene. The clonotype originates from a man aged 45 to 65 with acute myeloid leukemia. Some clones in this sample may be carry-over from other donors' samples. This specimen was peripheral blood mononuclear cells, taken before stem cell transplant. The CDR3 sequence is CAIGSGRPSNTGELFF. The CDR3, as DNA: TGTGCCATCGGTAGTGGAAGGCCCTCGAACACCGGGGAGCTGTTTTTT.